Each of the 20 T cell receptor beta chains below was sequenced from the same sample in a study of CD8+ T cells in alopecia areata. Sample treatment: oral pan-JAK inhibitor, 5-10 mg twice daily. Extracted RNA was reverse transcribed, and the resulting cDNA served as sequencing template. Produced via immunoSEQ multiplex PCR; TCRdb's table is partial and in-frame only. The data contain roughly 73,000 clones, 29% of them singletons. This material consisted of CD8+ T cells sorted from blood, taken at week 4, from a patient treated with tofacitinib. These receptor sequences come from a human donor with alopecia areata.

This clone appeared a few times. The gene calls are TRBV29-1 and TRBJ2-3; D is undetermined. Trimming stripped 4 bases from V and 1 base from J, with 6 bases between. The CDR3 loop spans 12 amino acids. CDR1 and CDR2 (germline): SQVTM, ANQGSEA. DNA for the CDR3: TGCAGCGTTGCCCCCCGCACAGATACGCAGTATTTT. Translated: CSVAPRTDTQYF.

V and J are TRBV4-1 and TRBJ2-7; a possible D gene is TRBD1 (7 bases). With 4 bases removed from V and 5 bases from J, the gap between germline ends came to 15 bases. The CDR3 totals 14 residues. Germline V gives CDR1 MGHRA, CDR2 YSYEKL. In nucleotides, the CDR3 is TGCGCCAGCAGCCTGATCGGCAGGGGGGACGAGCAGTACTTC. Residues: CASSLIGRGDEQYF.

This sequence joins TRBV30 and TRBJ1-2; unclear D gene. This CDR3 comprises 13 residues. Trimming took off 2 bases at V and 0 bases at J, with 7 bases between the two ends. Germline V CDR1 and CDR2: GTSNPN, SVGIG (reference sequence). The CDR3 is CAWSLTTNYGYTF. The CDR3 DNA reads as TGTGCCTGGAGTCTGACAACTAACTATGGCTACACCTTC.

The V call is TRBV27, the J call TRBJ1-5, with D perhaps matching TRBD1 (6 bases). Trimming pared 6 bases from V and 1 base from J, leaving 10 bases between. The CDR3 has 14 residues. Germline V gene lookup returns CDR1 MNHEY and CDR2 SMNVEV (reference sequence). CDR3 sequence reads: CASSWRGSNQPQHF. CDR3 bases: TGTGCCAGCAGCTGGAGGGGGAGCAATCAGCCCCAGCATTTT.

In this sample, this clone turned up once. The chain has TRBV6-5 and TRBJ2-7; 9 positions agree with TRBD1. This CDR3 is built from 12 residues. The ends lost 6 bases at V and 7 bases at J; junction bases unmatched: 4. Germline values: CDR1 MNHEY, CDR2 SVGAGI. CDR3 residues: CASSGTGYEQYF. In nucleotides, the CDR3 is TGTGCCAGCAGCGGGACAGGGTATGAGCAGTACTTC.

Only a few counts were recorded for this clone. The rearrangement links TRBV29-1 to TRBJ2-5, with D possibly called TRBD1 or TRBD2 (5 bases each). Germline V gene lookup returns CDR1 SQVTM and CDR2 ANQGSEA. There are 11 residues in the CDR3. The germline V and J ends were trimmed by 6 bases and 11 bases, with 16 bases remaining between them. The CDR3 nucleotides read TGCAGCGTCCCGGGACCCGAATTTCAGTACTTC. It specifies CSVPGPEFQYF.

This rearrangement joins TRBV14 to TRBJ2-4; no reliable D call. The germline CDR1 and CDR2 sequences are SGHDN and FVKESK. Trimming pared 5 bases from V and 3 bases from J, leaving 8 bases between. CDR3 length: 13 residues. The CDR3 DNA sequence: TGTGCCAGCAGCGGTCAGAGCAAAAACATTCAGTACTTC. Amino acids: CASSGQSKNIQYF.

This clone turned up a few times. The rearrangement links TRBV7-2 to TRBJ2-3, with D possibly being TRBD1 or TRBD2 (7 bases each). Germline CDR1 SGHTA, CDR2 FQGNSA. Trimming pared 7 bases from V and 0 bases from J, leaving 17 bases between. There are 16 residues in the CDR3. The chain's CDR3 is CASTQGGFGSTDTQYF. CDR3 coding DNA: TGTGCCAGCACCCAGGGGGGGTTTGGTAGCACAGATACGCAGTATTTT.

V is TRBV9 and J is TRBJ2-1, with no clear D. This CDR3 is built from 11 residues. Per germline, CDR1 SGDLS and CDR2 YYNGEE. Trimming pared 0 bases from V and 8 bases from J, leaving 3 bases between. The CDR3 loop is CASSVGYEQFF. The CDR3, as DNA: TGTGCCAGCAGCGTAGGCTATGAGCAGTTCTTC.

This clone was seen more than once but under ten times. V and J are TRBV30 and TRBJ2-1, with 7 positions matching TRBD2. Trimming removed 2 bases from V and 4 bases from J; junction bases left unmatched: 2. The length of the CDR3 is 13 residues. From germline, CDR1 is GTSNPN and CDR2 SVGIG (reference sequence). CDR3 amino acids: CAWSSGMYNEQFF. CDR3 coding DNA: TGTGCCTGGAGTAGCGGGATGTACAATGAGCAGTTCTTC.

This clone has just a few counts. CDR3 sequence reads: CSALGTSRGEQYF. The CDR3 DNA is TGCAGCGCCCTCGGGACTAGCAGGGGCGAGCAGTACTTC. The gene calls are TRBV29-1 and TRBJ2-7, with 9 bases matching TRBD2. The CDR3 runs to 13 residues. J was trimmed by 6 bases and V by 7 bases; bases with no gene match: 10. Per germline, CDR1 SQVTM and CDR2 ANQGSEA.

This clone was observed a few times. The rearrangement joins TRBV29-1 to TRBJ2-4; tentatively, D is TRBD1 (6 bases). The ends were cut back, 6 bases at V and 0 bases at J, with 15 bases in the middle. Per the germline V gene, CDR1 is SQVTM and CDR2 is ANQGSEA. The CDR3 runs to 15 residues. CDR3 bases: TGCAGCGTGAGGGGGTCGGGAATAGCCAAAAACATTCAGTACTTC. It translates to CSVRGSGIAKNIQYF.

This clone was seen only a few times. The rearrangement uses TRBV19 and TRBJ2-5, with D perhaps given as TRBD1 or TRBD2 (5 bases each). This CDR3 region has 11 residues. Per the germline V gene, CDR1 is LNHDA and CDR2 is SQIVND (reference sequence). V was trimmed by 7 bases and J by 4 bases, leaving 7 bases between them. The CDR3 DNA is TGTGCCAGTAAGAGGGGAGAGACCCAGTACTTC. This encodes CASKRGETQYF. Complete variable domain (other parts from reference TRBV19 and TRBJ2-5): DGGITQSPKYLFRKEGQNVTLSCEQNLNHDAMYWYRQDPGQGLRLIYYSQIVNDFQKGDIAEGYSVSREKKESFPLTVTSAQKNPTAFYLCASKRGETQYFGPGTRLLVL.

The CDR3: CSVGLQSSYEQYF. As DNA, the CDR3 is TGCAGCGTAGGGCTGCAGAGCTCCTACGAGCAGTACTTC. This chain uses TRBV29-1 with TRBJ2-7; D is undetermined. V was pared by 6 bases and J by 0 bases, with 12 bases between. The length of the CDR3 is 13 residues. CDR1 is SQVTM and CDR2 is ANQGSEA in the germline V gene.

This clone was observed many times. The chain employs TRBV6-1 and TRBJ2-7; 7 nucleotides match TRBD1. The ends lost 10 bases at V and 3 bases at J; junction bases unmatched: 15. The CDR3 is 15 residues long. Germline assignment: CDR1 MNHNS and CDR2 SASEGT. The DNA for the CDR3 is TGTGCCATCGGGACCACAGGGGAAAGTGGCTACGAGCAGTACTTC. Protein product: CAIGTTGESGYEQYF.

In this sample, this clone turned up a few times. This rearrangement joins TRBV29-1 to TRBJ2-1; D is unresolved. V was shortened by 7 bases and J by 4 bases, with 14 bases between the two germline ends. The V gene's germline CDR1 is SQVTM and CDR2 ANQGSEA. This CDR3 region has 13 residues. CDR3 protein: CSAQPADYNEQFF. CDR3 DNA sequence: TGCAGCGCCCAACCAGCAGATTACAATGAGCAGTTCTTC.

This chain connects TRBV9 to TRBJ2-5; 9 bases are shared with TRBD2. Trimming removed 0 bases from V and 4 bases from J; junction bases left unmatched: 10. This CDR3 spans 17 amino acids. The germline CDR1 and CDR2 sequences are SGDLS and YYNGEE. The CDR3 reads CASSVGTFSGSRETQYF. As DNA, the CDR3 is TGTGCCAGCAGCGTAGGGACCTTTAGCGGGAGTAGAGAGACCCAGTACTTC.

This clone was seen a handful of times. The same CDR3 is also encoded by other DNA sequences in this sample. The chain joins TRBV30 to TRBJ1-1; 11 nucleotides align to TRBD1. CDR3 length equals 14 residues. The ends lost 0 bases at V and 5 bases at J; junction bases unmatched: 2. In germline, CDR1 is GTSNPN, CDR2 SVGIG (reference sequence). The CDR3 spells CAWSVGQGATEAFF. CDR3 DNA: TGTGCCTGGAGTGTAGGACAGGGGGCTACTGAAGCTTTCTTT. The variable domain in full, completed from reference TRBV30 and TRBJ1-1, reads SQTIHQWPATLVQPVGSPLSLECTVEGTSNPNLYWYRQAAGRGLQLLFYSVGIGQISSEVPQNLSASRPQDRQFILSSKKLLLSDSGFYLCAWSVGQGATEAFFGQGTRLTVV.

This chain joins TRBV15 and TRBJ2-5; D may be TRBD1 or TRBD2 (5 bases each). Germline V lookup: CDR1 LNHNV, CDR2 YYDKDF (reference sequence). CDR3 size: 14 residues. The germline V and J ends were trimmed by 8 bases and 5 bases, with 18 bases remaining between them. The CDR3: CATASRGVGETQYF. The CDR3 coding sequence is TGTGCCACCGCCTCCCGAGGGGTCGGGGAGACCCAGTACTTC.

In this sample, this clone turned up a few times. CDR3 sequence (DNA): TGCAGCGTCTTTCGGGGTACTGAAGCTTTCTTT. Its translation: CSVFRGTEAFF. The V and J genes are TRBV29-1 and TRBJ1-1; D uncertain. From germline, CDR1 is SQVTM and CDR2 ANQGSEA. V gave up 6 bases and J gave up 5 bases, with 10 bases separating them. CDR3 length equals 11 residues.